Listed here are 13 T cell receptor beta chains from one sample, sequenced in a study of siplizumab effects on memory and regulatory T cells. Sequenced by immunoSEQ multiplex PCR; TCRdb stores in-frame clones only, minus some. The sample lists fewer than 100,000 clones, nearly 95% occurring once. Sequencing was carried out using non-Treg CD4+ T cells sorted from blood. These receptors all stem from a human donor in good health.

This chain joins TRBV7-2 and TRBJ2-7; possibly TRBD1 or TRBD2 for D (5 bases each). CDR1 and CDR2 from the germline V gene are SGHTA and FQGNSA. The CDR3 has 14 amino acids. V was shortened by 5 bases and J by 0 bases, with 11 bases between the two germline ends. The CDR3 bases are TGTGCCAGCAGCCGGGACGTCAGCTCCTACGAGCAGTACTTC. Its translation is CASSRDVSSYEQYF. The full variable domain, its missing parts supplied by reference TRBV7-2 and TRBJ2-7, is GAGVSQSPSNKVTEKGKDVELRCDPISGHTALYWYRQSLGQGLEFLIYFQGNSAPDKSGLPSDRFSAERTGGSVSTLTIQRTQQEDSAVYLCASSRDVSSYEQYFGPGTRLTVT.

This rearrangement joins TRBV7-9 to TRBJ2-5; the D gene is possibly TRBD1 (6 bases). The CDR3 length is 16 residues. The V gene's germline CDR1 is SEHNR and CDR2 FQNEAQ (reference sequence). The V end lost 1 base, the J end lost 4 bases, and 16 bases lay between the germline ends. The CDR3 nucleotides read TGTGCCAGCAGCTTAGATAGGGGGTCGTGGGGAGAGACCCAGTACTTC. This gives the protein CASSLDRGSWGETQYF. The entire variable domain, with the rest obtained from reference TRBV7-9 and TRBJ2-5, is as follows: DTGVSQNPRHKITKRGQNVTFRCDPISEHNRLYWYRQTLGQGPEFLTYFQNEAQLEKSRLLSDRFSAERPKGSFSTLEIQRTEQGDSAMYLCASSLDRGSWGETQYFGPGTRLLVL.

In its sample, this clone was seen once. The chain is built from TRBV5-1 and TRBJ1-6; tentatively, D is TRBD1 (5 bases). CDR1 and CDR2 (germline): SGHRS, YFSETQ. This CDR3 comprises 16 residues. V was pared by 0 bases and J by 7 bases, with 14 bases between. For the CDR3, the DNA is TGCGCCAGCAGCTTGGGGGCAGCGGGGCGAAATTCACCCCTCCACTTT. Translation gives CASSLGAAGRNSPLHF. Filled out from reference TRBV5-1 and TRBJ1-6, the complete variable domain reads KAGVTQTPRYLIKTRGQQVTLSCSPISGHRSVSWYQQTPGQGLQFLFEYFSETQRNKGNFPGRFSGRQFSNSRSEMNVSTLELGDSALYLCASSLGAAGRNSPLHFGNGTRLTVT.

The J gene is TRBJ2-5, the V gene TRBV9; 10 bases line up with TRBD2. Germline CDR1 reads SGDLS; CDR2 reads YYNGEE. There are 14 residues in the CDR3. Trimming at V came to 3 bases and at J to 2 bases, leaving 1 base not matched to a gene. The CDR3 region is CASSASGSQETQYF. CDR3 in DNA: TGTGCCAGCAGCGCTAGCGGGAGTCAAGAGACCCAGTACTTC. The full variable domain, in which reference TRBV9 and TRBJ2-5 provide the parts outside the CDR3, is DSGVTQTPKHLITATGQRVTLRCSPRSGDLSVYWYQQSLDQGLQFLIQYYNGEERAKGNILERFSAQQFPDLHSELNLSSLELGDSALYFCASSASGSQETQYFGPGTRLLVL.

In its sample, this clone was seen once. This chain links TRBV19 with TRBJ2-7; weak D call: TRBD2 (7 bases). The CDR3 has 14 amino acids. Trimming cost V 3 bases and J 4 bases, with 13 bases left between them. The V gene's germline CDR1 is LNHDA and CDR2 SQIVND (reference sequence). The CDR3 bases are TGTGCCAGTAGTATTGACGGGGGGCGGTACGAGCAGTACTTC. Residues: CASSIDGGRYEQYF.

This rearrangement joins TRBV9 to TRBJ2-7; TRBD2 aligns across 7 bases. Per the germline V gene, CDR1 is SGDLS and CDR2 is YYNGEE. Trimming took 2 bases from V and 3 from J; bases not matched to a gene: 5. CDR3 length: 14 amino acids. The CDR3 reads CASSVGGGDYEQYF. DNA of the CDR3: TGTGCCAGCAGCGTCGGGGGAGGGGACTACGAGCAGTACTTC.

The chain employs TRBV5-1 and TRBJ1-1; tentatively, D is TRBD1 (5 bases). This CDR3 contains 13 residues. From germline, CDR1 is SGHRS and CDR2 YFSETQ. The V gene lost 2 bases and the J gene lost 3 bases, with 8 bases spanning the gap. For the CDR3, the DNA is TGCGCCAGCAGCTTTGACAGAGACACTGAAGCTTTCTTT. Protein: CASSFDRDTEAFF.

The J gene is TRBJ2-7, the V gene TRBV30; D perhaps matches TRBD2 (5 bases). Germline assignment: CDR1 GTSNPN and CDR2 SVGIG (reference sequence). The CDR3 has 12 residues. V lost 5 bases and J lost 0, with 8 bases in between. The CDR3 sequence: CAWGGPSYEQYF. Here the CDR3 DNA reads TGTGCCTGGGGAGGACCCTCCTACGAGCAGTACTTC.

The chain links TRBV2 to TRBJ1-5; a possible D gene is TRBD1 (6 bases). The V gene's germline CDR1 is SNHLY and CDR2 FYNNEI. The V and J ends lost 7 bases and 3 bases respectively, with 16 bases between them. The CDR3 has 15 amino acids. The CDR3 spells CASTRGPADNQPQHF. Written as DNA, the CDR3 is TGTGCCAGCACCAGGGGCCCGGCTGACAATCAGCCCCAGCATTTT. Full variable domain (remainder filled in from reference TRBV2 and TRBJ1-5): EPEVTQTPSHQVTQMGQEVILRCVPISNHLYFYWYRQILGQKVEFLVSFYNNEISEKSEIFDDQFSVERPDGSNFTLKIRSTKLEDSAMYFCASTRGPADNQPQHFGDGTRLSIL.

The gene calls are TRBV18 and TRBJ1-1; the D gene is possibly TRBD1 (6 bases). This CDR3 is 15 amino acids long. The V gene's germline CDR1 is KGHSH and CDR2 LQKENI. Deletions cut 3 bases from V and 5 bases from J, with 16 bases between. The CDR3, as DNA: TGTGCCAGCTCACCTACGAAGCAGGGGTGGACTGAAGCTTTCTTT. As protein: CASSPTKQGWTEAFF.

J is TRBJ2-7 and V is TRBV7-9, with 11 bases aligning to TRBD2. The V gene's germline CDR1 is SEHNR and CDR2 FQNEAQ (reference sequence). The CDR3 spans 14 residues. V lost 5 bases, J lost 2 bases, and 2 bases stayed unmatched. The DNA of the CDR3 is TGTGCCAGCAGCCAACTAGCGGGGGCCTACGAGCAGTACTTC. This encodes CASSQLAGAYEQYF.

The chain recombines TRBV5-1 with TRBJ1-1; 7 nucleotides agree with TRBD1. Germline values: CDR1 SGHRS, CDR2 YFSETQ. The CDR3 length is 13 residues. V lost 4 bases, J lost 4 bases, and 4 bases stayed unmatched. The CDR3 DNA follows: TGCGCCAGCAGCCCAGGGACAGCCACTGAAGCTTTCTTT. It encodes CASSPGTATEAFF.

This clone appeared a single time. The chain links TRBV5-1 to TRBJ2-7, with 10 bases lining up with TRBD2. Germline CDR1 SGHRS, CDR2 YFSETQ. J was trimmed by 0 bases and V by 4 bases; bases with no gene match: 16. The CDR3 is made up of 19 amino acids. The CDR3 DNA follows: TGCGCCAGCAGCCCTGGTTTTGGGACTAGCGCTCCAAGCTCCTACGAGCAGTACTTC. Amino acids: CASSPGFGTSAPSSYEQYF.